This T cell receptor beta chain was recorded in a study of blood T cells in healthy people across ages. The wider study: Roughly one uniquely barcoded beta molecule per two T cells was captured.

In this sample, this clonotype turned up many times. This CDR3 region has 13 residues. Germline V CDR1 and CDR2: SGHTA, FQGTGA. The trim removed 3 bases at V and 4 bases at J, leaving 0 bases unmatched. Each donor was a healthy Caucasian individual from Russia, aged about 6 to 95. Through a sample-barcoded 5' primer and a J-beta primer mix, a second PCR was run for about 6 to 11 cycles. Every cDNA molecule bore a tag from a template-switch adaptor containing 12 random nucleotides. Each CDR3 protein gets one entry after TCRdb re-called the 5' RACE reads with MiXCR. The sample records 780,000 or so distinct CDR3 sequences, roughly three fifths being singletons.

Sequenced input: blood. The chain employs TRBV7-3 and TRBJ2-1; 7 bases are a match to TRBD1. This receptor was identified in a man aged 40-55 years in good health. This CDR3 reads CASSLGQYNEQFF. In DNA form, the CDR3 reads TGTGCCAGCAGCTTGGGACAGTACAATGAGCAGTTCTTC.